The 10 T cell receptor beta chains in this list originate from one sample, sequenced in a study of T cell changes during pregnancy in multiple sclerosis. Some clones are missing from TCRdb's copy, which holds only in-frame ones; the method was immunoSEQ multiplex PCR. The table has 30,000 to 40,000 clones, about 89% seen once. The specimen comprised CD4+ T cells from peripheral blood mononuclear cells, sampled in the third trimester of pregnancy. The receptor source for this set is a female donor in good health, enrolled as a control in a pregnancy study.

This chain uses TRBV5-1 with TRBJ1-5; D might be TRBD1 (5 bases). Trimming shortened V by 4 bases and J by 5 bases, and 10 bases separated the two germline ends. This CDR3 spans 13 amino acids. Germline CDR1 and CDR2: SGHRS and YFSETQ. CDR3 sequence (DNA): TGCGCCAGCAGCCCTGGAGGGGATCAGCCCCAGCATTTT. Protein product: CASSPGGDQPQHF.

The J gene is TRBJ1-4, the V gene TRBV21-1. TRBV21-1 is a documented pseudogene. The CDR3 has 15 amino acids. The CDR3 loop reads CASSPSHLIGEKLFF. The CDR3 coding sequence is TGTGCCAGCAGCCCCTCTCACTTGATCGGTGAAAAACTGTTTTTT.

This chain connects TRBV5-8 to TRBJ2-6; TRBD2 is a possible D gene (5 bases). Germline CDR1 is SGHTS and CDR2 is YDEGEE. The CDR3 extends over 15 amino acids. V lost 4 bases and J 0 bases, leaving 8 bases between the germline ends. This CDR3 is CASSKGDSGANVLTF. CDR3 nucleotides: TGTGCCAGCAGCAAGGGAGACTCTGGGGCCAACGTCCTGACTTTC.

The V gene is TRBV9, the J gene TRBJ2-7; D is unresolved. This CDR3 is built from 15 residues. Trimming stripped 0 bases from V and 2 bases from J, with 12 bases between. Germline-derived CDR1 and CDR2 are SGDLS and YYNGEE. DNA for the CDR3: TGTGCCAGCAGCGTAGACTTGTCACCCGCCTACGAGCAGTACTTC. Protein sequence: CASSVDLSPAYEQYF. Drawing the rest from reference TRBV9 and TRBJ2-7, the complete variable domain is DSGVTQTPKHLITATGQRVTLRCSPRSGDLSVYWYQQSLDQGLQFLIQYYNGEERAKGNILERFSAQQFPDLHSELNLSSLELGDSALYFCASSVDLSPAYEQYFGPGTRLTVT.

The genes are TRBV27 and TRBJ2-7; 9 nucleotides match TRBD2. The junction had 9 bases not matched to a gene; V was cut back by 6 bases and J by 0 bases. The CDR3 extends over 16 amino acids. Germline V gene data show CDR1 as MNHEY and CDR2 as SMNVEV (reference sequence). CDR3 coding DNA: TGTGCCAGCAGCCGCTCCCTAGCGGGACGCTCCTACGAGCAGTACTTC. It yields the protein CASSRSLAGRSYEQYF.

The V gene is TRBV19, the J gene TRBJ2-5; TRBD2 agrees at 14 bases. The CDR3 is made up of 15 amino acids. Trimming at V came to 5 bases and at J to 5 bases, leaving 4 bases not matched to a gene. Germline CDR1 reads LNHDA; CDR2 reads SQIVND (reference sequence). The CDR3 spells CASSLGLAGVETQYF. CDR3 sequence (DNA): TGTGCCAGTAGTTTGGGACTAGCGGGAGTGGAGACCCAGTACTTC.

V gene TRBV6-1 combines with J gene TRBJ1-5, with TRBD1 matching over 7 bases. The V gene end was trimmed by 2 bases and the J gene end by 3 bases; junction bases not matched to a gene: 4. CDR1 and CDR2 (germline): MNHNS, SASEGT. There are 15 residues in the CDR3. CDR3 DNA sequence: TGTGCCAGCAGTGAAACAGGGGCCTACAATCAGCCCCAGCATTTT. It codes for CASSETGAYNQPQHF.

The chain has TRBV7-3 and TRBJ2-1; 9 bases line up with TRBD2. The germline V gene encodes CDR1 SGHTA and CDR2 FQGTGA. The V gene end was trimmed by 6 bases and the J gene end by 9 bases; junction bases not matched to a gene: 12. The CDR3 extends over 15 amino acids. As DNA, the CDR3 is TGTGCCAGCAGTCTTTCTCAGATAGCGGGGGTTGAGCAGTTCTTC. Encoded protein: CASSLSQIAGVEQFF.

This clone was found once. The J gene is TRBJ2-2, the V gene TRBV9, with D possibly being TRBD1 (6 bases). The CDR3 runs to 14 residues. Germline CDR1 and CDR2: SGDLS and YYNGEE. The V and J ends lost 4 bases and 1 base respectively, with 8 bases between them. The CDR3 loop reads CASSPTGNTGELFF. The DNA of the CDR3 is TGTGCCAGCAGCCCGACAGGGAACACCGGGGAGCTGTTTTTT.

The chain couples TRBV6-1 to TRBJ1-5, with a weak D call TRBD1 (6 bases). Per the germline V gene, CDR1 is MNHNS and CDR2 is SASEGT. The ends were cut back, 3 bases at V and 0 bases at J, with 21 bases in the middle. This CDR3 contains 19 residues. The CDR3 DNA reads TGTGCCAGCAGTGAGTACCGCCCTACAGGGCTCTATAGCAATCAGCCCCAGCATTTT. Translation: CASSEYRPTGLYSNQPQHF.